These T cell receptor beta chains were read from a single sample in a study of chemoradiotherapy in HPV16-positive cancers. The table came from immunoSEQ multiplex PCR; TCRdb's copy has only in-frame clones and leaves some out. The sample lists 5,000 to 5,500 clones; around 73% were seen once. Collection of the sample occurred from a patient who underwent chemoradiotherapy. These receptors came from a human donor with HPV-associated anogenital cancer. The CDR3 runs from the conserved cysteine through the conserved F or W. A D gene is named only where the DNA matches it firmly. Only part of the rows carry a size: once, few, many, or a class if the clone is expanded.

-,once,TRBJ2-2,TRBV6-1,TGTGCCAGCATGTTGTCGCTACCTGGGTCCGGGGAGCTGTTTTTT,CASMLSLPGSGELFF
-,-,TRBJ2-7,TRBV30,TGTGCCTGGAGTGTTAAGGGGGTGCAAAACCCCTACGAGCAGTACTTC,CAWSVKGVQNPYEQYF
-,-,TRBJ1-6,TRBV6-1,TGTGCCAGCATCCCCCAGGGTTGGGATTCACCCCTCCACTTT,CASIPQGWDSPLHF
TRBD1,-,TRBJ2-7,TRBV19,TGTGCCAGTAGTGGGACAGGGGGCGGCGAGCAGTACTTC,CASSGTGGGEQYF
TRBD2,-,TRBJ2-6,TRBV28,TGTGCCACGTCCCGGGGGGACTCTGGGGCCAACGTCCTGACTTTC,CATSRGDSGANVLTF
-,-,TRBJ2-5,TRBV7-6,TGTGCCAGCAGCAGAAATAGGGGGAGAGAGACCCAGTACTTC,CASSRNRGRETQYF
TRBD1,-,TRBJ2-3,TRBV2,TGTGCCAGCGGTCGGGACAGGGGAACAGATACGCAGTATTTT,CASGRDRGTDTQYF
-,-,TRBJ2-5,TRBV7-2,TGTGCCAGCAGCTTCTCCGGGACATGGAGAGAGACCCAGTACTTC,CASSFSGTWRETQYF
-,few,TRBJ1-3,TRBV19,TGTGCCAGTAGTACCGACCAAACACAGGGAAACACCATATATTTT,CASSTDQTQGNTIYF
-,-,TRBJ1-4,TRBV18,TGTGCCAGCTCACCACGTAGTAATGAAAAACTGTTTTTT,CASSPRSNEKLFF
-,-,TRBJ1-2,TRBV5-1,TGCGCCAGCAGCTTGGACGGGGCAGGGGACGGCTACACCTTC,CASSLDGAGDGYTF
TRBD2,-,TRBJ2-7,TRBV14,TGTGCCAGCAGCGGGCCGGGAGGGCCGGGCTACGAGCAGTACTTC,CASSGPGGPGYEQYF
-,-,TRBJ2-1,TRBV11-1,TGTGCCAGCAGCGCTGCGTGGGGCGGATACAATGAGCAGTTCTTC,CASSAAWGGYNEQFF
-,-,TRBJ2-5,TRBV27,TGTGCCAGCAGTTTAGGTCAGGGTTCCCAAGAGACCCAGTACTTC,CASSLGQGSQETQYF
-,once,TRBJ2-3,TRBV2,TGTGCCAGCAGGGGGGGCGGTGCTAGCACAGATACGCAGTATTTT,CASRGGGASTDTQYF
-,once,TRBJ2-7,TRBV15,TGTGCCACCAGCAGGGCCTCCCGGGGAGAGCAGTACTTC,CATSRASRGEQYF
-,-,TRBJ2-1,TRBV9,TGTGCCAGCAGCGAGGGACTGGGTTTACGCAATGAGCAGTTCTTC,CASSEGLGLRNEQFF
TRBD1,-,TRBJ2-7,TRBV18,TGTGCCAGCTCACCGATCGGCAGGGGGTACGAGCAGTACTTC,CASSPIGRGYEQYF
TRBD2,-,TRBJ2-1,TRBV18,TGTGCCAGCTCATCAGCGGGTCGGGAGGATGAGCAGTTCTTC,CASSSAGREDEQFF
TRBD2,-,TRBJ2-4,TRBV6-6,TGTGCCAGCAGTTTATCGGGAGGGGGCATTCAGTACTTC,CASSLSGGGIQYF
-,once,TRBJ1-5,TRBV28,TGTGCCAGCAGAATCCAGGGGAGCAATCAGCCCCAGCATTTT,CASRIQGSNQPQHF
TRBD1,few,TRBJ1-2,TRBV7-2,TGTGCCAGCAGCTTATATTCTGGGGCAGGGGGGTATGGCTACACCTTC,CASSLYSGAGGYGYTF
-,-,TRBJ2-7,TRBV6-6,TGTGCCAGCACCATATCGCGGGGTCAGGTCGGGCGGCAGTACTTC,CASTISRGQVGRQYF
-,-,TRBJ1-1,TRBV25-1,TGTGCCAGCAGTGACTGTACCCTACGGATGAACACTGAAGCTTTCTTT,CASSDCTLRMNTEAFF
-,few,TRBJ1-6,TRBV11-2,TGTGCCAGCAGCTTCCGGACGGGAGGGTTTGATTCACCCCTCCACTTT,CASSFRTGGFDSPLHF
-,-,TRBJ2-7,TRBV21-1,-,CASSTPWGQGAYEQYF
-,-,TRBJ2-6,TRBV12-5,TGTGCTAGCTATGGGGCCAACGTCCTGACTTTC,CASYGANVLTF
-,few,TRBJ1-2,TRBV4-1,TGCGCCAGCAGCCAAGCCGGCAAGGACGGGGTCTATGGCTACACCTTC,CASSQAGKDGVYGYTF
-,-,TRBJ1-3,TRBV29-1,TGCAGCGTTATGGACAGAAACTCTGGAAACACCATATATTTT,CSVMDRNSGNTIYF
-,-,TRBJ2-1,TRBV2,TGTGCCAGCAGTGAAAGGGGGAGGGCCAATGAGCAGTTCTTC,CASSERGRANEQFF
TRBD1,-,TRBJ1-2,TRBV7-9,TGTGCCAGCAGCGACCAGGGGGAGGAAACTAACTATGGCTACACCTTC,CASSDQGEETNYGYTF
TRBD2,-,TRBJ2-1,TRBV7-9,TGTGCCAGCAGCTCGGGACTAGCGGTCCACAATGAGCAGTTCTTC,CASSSGLAVHNEQFF
-,-,TRBJ2-3,TRBV7-2,TGTGCCAGCAGCTTAGCCAAAGCTCGTAGCACAGATACGCAGTATTTT,CASSLAKARSTDTQYF
-,-,TRBJ2-5,TRBV5-8,TGTGCCAGCAGCTTGGACAGGGCGGTTGGGACCCAGTACTTC,CASSLDRAVGTQYF
-,-,TRBJ1-1,TRBV5-4,TGTGCCAGCAGCCCGACAAAGAACACTGAAGCTTTCTTT,CASSPTKNTEAFF
-,few,TRBJ2-3,TRBV4-2,TGTGCCAGCAGCCAAAAGGGTGCAGGGGAGGTAGATACGCAGTATTTT,CASSQKGAGEVDTQYF
-,-,TRBJ1-2,TRBV6-5,TGTGCCAGCAGTCGAACGGGACGCGATGGCTACACCTTC,CASSRTGRDGYTF
-,-,TRBJ1-1,TRBV30,TGTGCCTGGAGTCCTAGTAACACTGAAGCTTTCTTT,CAWSPSNTEAFF
-,-,TRBJ2-5,TRBV2,TGTGCCAGCAGGTACCAAGAGACCCAGTACTTC,CASRYQETQYF
-,-,TRBJ2-7,TRBV11-2,TGTGCCAGCAGCCAAGCCGGGACGCCGGCCTACGAGCAGTACTTC,CASSQAGTPAYEQYF
-,-,TRBJ1-5,TRBV11-1,TGTGCCAGCAGCTTAGACAGCTACCAGCCCCAGCATTTT,CASSLDSYQPQHF
TRBD2,-,TRBJ2-7,TRBV9,TGTGCCAGCAGCGGAAAGCGGGGAAACGAGCAGTACTTC,CASSGKRGNEQYF
-,-,TRBJ2-5,TRBV20-1,TGCAGTGCGTATAGAGAGACCCAGTACTTC,CSAYRETQYF
-,-,TRBJ2-3,TRBV5-5,TGTGCCAGCAGCCTCTCGCCCACCGGCACAGATACGCAGTATTTT,CASSLSPTGTDTQYF
TRBD2,-,TRBJ2-3,TRBV5-1,TGCGCCAGCAGCTTAGGCGGACTAGCGCCAGATACGCAGTATTTT,CASSLGGLAPDTQYF
-,-,TRBJ2-1,TRBV11-3,TGTGCCAGCAGCTACCCCGGGACGGTGGTCTGCAATGAGCAGTTCTTC,CASSYPGTVVCNEQFF
-,-,TRBJ1-1,TRBV4-3,TGCGCCAGCAGCCAAGATTTGGGTGATTCGATGAACACTGAAGCTTTCTTT,CASSQDLGDSMNTEAFF
-,-,TRBJ1-4,TRBV6-5,TGTGCCAGCAGTTCCCAAGGGGGACGGAATGAAAAACTGTTTTTT,CASSSQGGRNEKLFF
-,-,TRBJ1-5,TRBV29-1,TGCAGCGTTGTTTTGGCGGGGGTGAATCAGCCCCAGCATTTT,CSVVLAGVNQPQHF
-,-,TRBJ2-5,TRBV5-1,TGCGCCAGCAGCCGGATGGGGACTGACCAAGAGACCCAGTACTTC,CASSRMGTDQETQYF
-,-,TRBJ2-4,TRBV6-5,TGTGCCAGCAGTTCGCCCCAGGGGACCGAAAACATTCAGTACTTC,CASSSPQGTENIQYF
-,-,TRBJ2-5,TRBV5-1,TGCGCCAGCAGCTTAGACACACAAGAGACCCAGTACTTC,CASSLDTQETQYF
-,-,TRBJ2-7,TRBV11-2,TGTGCCAGCAGTTCGGCAGACAGGTTCCGCGAGCAGTACTTC,CASSSADRFREQYF
-,-,TRBJ2-7,TRBV30,TGTGCCTGGAGTGTGTTGCCCTTCGAGCAGTACTTC,CAWSVLPFEQYF
-,-,TRBJ2-5,TRBV18,TGTGCCAGCTCACCACCGGACCTTCTGGGAGAGACCCAGTACTTC,CASSPPDLLGETQYF
-,-,TRBJ1-4,TRBV6-5,TGTGCCAGCGGGAAACTGCCTTACGGACTGTTTTTT,CASGKLPYGLFF
TRBD2,-,TRBJ2-1,TRBV7-6,TGTGCCAGCAGCTTAGTTGCTCAGCGGGGGGCCTACAATGAGCAGTTCTTC,CASSLVAQRGAYNEQFF